This entry is about one TCR beta chain. These data are taken from a study of T cell responses to AZD1222 COVID-19 vaccine. The J segment lost 3 bases and the V segment lost 6 bases, leaving 10 bases of the junction unmatched. Germline loops: CDR1 MNHNY, CDR2 SVGAGI (reference sequence). The CDR3 is made up of 15 amino acids. Sequenced by immunoSEQ multiplex PCR; TCRdb stores in-frame clones only, minus some. The table records around 99,000 clones, around 90% of them present only once. The clonotype comes from an adult in good health. The chain has TRBV6-6 and TRBJ2-7, with TRBD1 matching 8 bases. The input for sequencing was peripheral blood, taken on day 0 of MenACWY control vaccination. The CDR3 DNA reads as TGTGCCAGCAGCGGACAGGGAGCCCTCCGCTACGAGCAGTACTTC. Protein sequence: CASSGQGALRYEQYF.